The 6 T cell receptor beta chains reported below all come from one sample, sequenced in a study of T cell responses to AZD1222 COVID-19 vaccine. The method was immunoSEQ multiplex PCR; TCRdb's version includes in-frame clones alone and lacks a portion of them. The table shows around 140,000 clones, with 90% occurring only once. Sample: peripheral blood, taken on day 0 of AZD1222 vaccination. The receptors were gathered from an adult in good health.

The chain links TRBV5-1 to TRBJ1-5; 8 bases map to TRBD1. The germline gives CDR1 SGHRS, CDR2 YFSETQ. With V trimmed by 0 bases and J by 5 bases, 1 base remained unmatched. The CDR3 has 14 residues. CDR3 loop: CASSLGQGHQPQHF. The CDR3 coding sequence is TGCGCCAGCAGCTTGGGACAGGGGCATCAGCCCCAGCATTTT.

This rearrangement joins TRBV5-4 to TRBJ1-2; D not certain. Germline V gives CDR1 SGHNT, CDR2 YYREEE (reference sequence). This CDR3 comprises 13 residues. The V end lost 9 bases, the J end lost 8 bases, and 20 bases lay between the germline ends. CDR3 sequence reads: CATDRFSGRGYTF. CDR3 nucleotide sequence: TGTGCCACAGATCGGTTTTCCGGGAGGGGCTACACCTTC.

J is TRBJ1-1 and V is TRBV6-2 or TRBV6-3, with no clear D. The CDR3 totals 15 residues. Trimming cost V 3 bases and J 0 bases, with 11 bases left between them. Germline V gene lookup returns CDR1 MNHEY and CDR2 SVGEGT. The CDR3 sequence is CASSYDGRMNTEAFF. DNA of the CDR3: TGTGCCAGCAGTTATGACGGACGGATGAACACTGAAGCTTTCTTT.

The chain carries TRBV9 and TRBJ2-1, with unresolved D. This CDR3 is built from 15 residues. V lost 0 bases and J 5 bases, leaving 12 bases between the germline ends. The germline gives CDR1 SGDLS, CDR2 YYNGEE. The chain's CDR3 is CASSVESAPNNEQFF. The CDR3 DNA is TGTGCCAGCAGCGTAGAGTCGGCTCCGAACAATGAGCAGTTCTTC.

The DNA of the CDR3 is TGTGCCAGTAGTATAGAGGGGGCTGCTGCTTTCTTT. Translation: CASSIEGAAAFF. This sequence joins TRBV19 and TRBJ1-1; perhaps TRBD1 as D (6 bases). From germline, CDR1 is LNHDA and CDR2 SQIVND (reference sequence). The CDR3 is made up of 12 amino acids. V was cut by 0 bases and J by 11 bases, with 10 bases left in between.

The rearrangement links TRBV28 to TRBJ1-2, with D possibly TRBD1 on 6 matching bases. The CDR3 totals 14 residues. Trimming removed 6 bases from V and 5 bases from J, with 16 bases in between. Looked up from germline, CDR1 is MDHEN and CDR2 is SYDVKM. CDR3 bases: TGTGCCAGCAGCCCGCCTAAGGGGGAGTATGGCTACACCTTC. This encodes CASSPPKGEYGYTF.